The clone carrying this T cell receptor (beta chain) has a count of ten or more. Antigen: not known. Preparation of the bulk TCR libraries relied on previously described methods and listed TCR primers. TCRdb re-derived calls from the PCR reads in MiXCR, one entry per CDR3 protein. Seen here are 45,000 to 55,000 distinct CDR3 sequences, roughly a third observed once, and the top ten hold about 3.8%. The sample is drawn from a study of molecular identifiers for immune sequencing clone quantification. Study-level points and caveats: Jurkat TCR RNA that was spiked in from one cell was reportedly detectable among some 1 million naive cells. Beyond 20 RNA copies, clones held over 98% of effector molecules, compared with under 1% in naive cells.

V shed 0 bases and J shed 7 bases, with 7 bases lying between them. CDR1 is PRHDT, CDR2 FYEKMQ, per germline (reference sequence). The CDR3 loop spans 12 amino acids. Libraries used roughly 20,000 to 1,000,000 sorted naive CD8 T cells and 10%, 30% or 50% RNA input. The sequence came from a human donor in good health. Some libraries in this study had Jurkat cell RNA spiked in. The chain employs TRBV13 and TRBJ2-7, with a possible D match to TRBD2 (6 bases). Sequenced material: naive CD8+ T cells from blood, with Jurkat cell RNA spiked in. Described subset: FACS-sorted CD8+CD4-CCR7+CD45RA+ naive T cells. CDR3 in amino acids: CASSLGLAEQYF. CDR3 DNA: TGTGCCAGCAGCTTAGGCCTAGCGGAGCAGTACTTC.